This TCR beta chain was identified during a study of blood T cell repertoires in COVID-19. Per the original methods: Reference gene primer amplification gave estimated nucleated cell counts. Produced via immunoSEQ multiplex PCR; TCRdb's table is partial and in-frame only. That table is the source of V, J and clone size, and D and trimming were worked out from the DNA. The table has tens of thousands of clones, about 88% seen once. Trimming took off 3 bases at V and 4 bases at J, with 9 bases between the two ends. The CDR3 spans 13 residues. Germline CDR1 is SNHLY and CDR2 is FYNNEI. The source is an older man with active or convalescent COVID-19. Sequences were obtained from peripheral blood. The genes are TRBV2 and TRBJ1-2; D is uncertain. The CDR3 coding sequence is TGTGCCAGCAGTGAGCGGCAGTCCTATGGCTACACCTTC. Its translation is CASSERQSYGYTF.